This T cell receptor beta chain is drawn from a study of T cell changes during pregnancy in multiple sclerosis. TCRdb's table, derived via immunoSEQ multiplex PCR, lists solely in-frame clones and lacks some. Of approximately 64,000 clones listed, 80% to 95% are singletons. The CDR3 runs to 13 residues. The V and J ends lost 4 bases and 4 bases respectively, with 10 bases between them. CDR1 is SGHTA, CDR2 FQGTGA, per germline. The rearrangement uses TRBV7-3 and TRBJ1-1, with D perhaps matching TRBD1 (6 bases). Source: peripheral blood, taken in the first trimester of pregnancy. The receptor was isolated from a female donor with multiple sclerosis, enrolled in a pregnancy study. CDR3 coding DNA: TGTGCCAGCAGCTCCCTACAGGGCACTGAAGCTTTCTTT. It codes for CASSSLQGTEAFF.